The 24 T cell receptor beta chains reported below all come from one sample, sequenced in a study of T cells after somatic rescue of genetic block. Clones were read by immunoSEQ multiplex PCR, and TCRdb kept only the in-frame ones, dropping some. The sample holds some 68,000 clones, about nine tenths seen once. The sequenced material came from peripheral blood mononuclear cells (PBMCs). The receptors were gathered from a man aged 25-40 years.

The chain uses TRBV7-9 and TRBJ2-3, with 14 bases lining up with TRBD2. After removal of 4 bases from V and 6 bases from J, the junction contained 3 bases not matched to a gene. The CDR3 loop spans 15 amino acids. Germline CDR1 is SEHNR and CDR2 is FQNEAQ (reference sequence). CDR3 DNA sequence: TGTGCCAGCAGCTCGACTAGCGGGGGGGTTGATACGCAGTATTTT. Translating it yields CASSSTSGGVDTQYF.

The chain uses TRBV6-5 and TRBJ2-1; perhaps TRBD2 as D (5 bases). V dropped 6 bases and J dropped 0 bases, with 12 bases sitting between them. Germline-derived CDR1 and CDR2 are MNHEY and SVGAGI. CDR3 size: 15 residues. The CDR3 loop is CASRDSESSYNEQFF. The CDR3 DNA sequence: TGTGCCAGCAGGGATAGCGAGAGCTCCTACAATGAGCAGTTCTTC.

The V call is TRBV28, the J call TRBJ2-7, with TRBD1 as a possible D gene (6 bases). V gave up 6 bases and J gave up 3 bases, with 15 bases separating them. The CDR3 loop spans 14 amino acids. Germline V gene sequence: CDR1 MDHEN, CDR2 SYDVKM. This CDR3 is CASRPTRGNYEQYF. The CDR3 DNA follows: TGTGCCAGCAGACCTACAAGGGGGAACTACGAGCAGTACTTC. Variable domain in full (rest from reference TRBV28 and TRBJ2-7): DVKVTQSSRYLVKRTGEKVFLECVQDMDHENMFWYRQDPGLGLRLIYFSYDVKMKEKGDIPEGYSVSREKKERFSLILESASTNQTSMYLCASRPTRGNYEQYFGPGTRLTVT.

The chain is built from TRBV10-2 and TRBJ1-1, with D uncertain. Germline assignment: CDR1 WSHSY and CDR2 SAAADI. V lost 1 base and J lost 1, with 13 bases in between. The CDR3 is 16 residues long. CDR3 amino acids: CASSEYFRLPNTEAFF. The CDR3 DNA reads TGCGCCAGCAGTGAGTATTTTCGGCTGCCGAACACTGAAGCTTTCTTT.

The chain has TRBV19 and TRBJ2-1, with TRBD2 matching over 12 bases. The germline V gene has CDR1 LNHDA and CDR2 SQIVND (reference sequence). CDR3 length: 17 residues. J was trimmed by 6 bases and V by 0 bases; bases with no gene match: 6. The CDR3 nucleotides are TGTGCCAGTAGTATAGATTCGGCTAGCGGGGGGGCCAATGAGCAGTTCTTC. Translated, it gives CASSIDSASGGANEQFF.

V usage is TRBV5-1 and J usage is TRBJ2-2; no definite D call. The CDR3 is 14 residues long. CDR1 and CDR2 from the germline V gene are SGHRS and YFSETQ. V lost 5 bases and J 3 bases, leaving 11 bases between the germline ends. CDR3 protein: CASSLVVDTGELFF. The CDR3 bases are TGCGCCAGCAGTCTGGTTGTGGACACCGGGGAGCTGTTTTTT. The full variable domain, rest sourced from reference TRBV5-1 and TRBJ2-2, is KAGVTQTPRYLIKTRGQQVTLSCSPISGHRSVSWYQQTPGQGLQFLFEYFSETQRNKGNFPGRFSGRQFSNSRSEMNVSTLELGDSALYLCASSLVVDTGELFFGEGSRLTVL.

The chain is built from TRBV27 and TRBJ2-2; tentative D call: TRBD1 (7 bases). This CDR3 spans 18 amino acids. Trimming took 6 bases from V and 3 from J, leaving 23 bases between them. The germline V gene encodes CDR1 MNHEY and CDR2 SMNVEV (reference sequence). CDR3 sequence: CASRGGVGGTAYTGELFF. DNA of the CDR3: TGTGCCAGCAGAGGTGGTGTAGGGGGGACAGCCTACACCGGGGAGCTGTTTTTT.

This clone occurred once. This rearrangement joins TRBV10-3 to TRBJ1-1; the match to TRBD1 covers 10 bases. The length of the CDR3 is 17 residues. Losses at the gene ends were 4 bases for V and 0 bases for J; bases not matched to a gene: 8. CDR1 and CDR2 (germline): ENHRY, SYGVKD. CDR3 DNA: TGTGCCATCAGTGCCCGGGGACAGGGGATTATGAACACTGAAGCTTTCTTT. It encodes CAISARGQGIMNTEAFF.

The chain carries TRBV12-2 and TRBJ2-5; TRBD2, as called in the table, went unchecked against the DNA. TRBV12-2 is recorded as a pseudogene. The CDR3 totals 16 residues. CDR3 sequence: CASRFGISGREETQYF. The CDR3, as DNA: TGTGCAAGTCGCTTTGGAATTAGCGGGAGGGAGGAGACCCAGTACTTC.

This chain joins TRBV19 and TRBJ1-2, with D maybe TRBD1 (5 bases). V lost 5 bases and J 2 bases, leaving 21 bases between the germline ends. Germline-derived CDR1 and CDR2 are LNHDA and SQIVND (reference sequence). The CDR3 runs 17 residues. The CDR3 region has the DNA TGTGCCAGTAGTGGGCGGGACGGAGGTACCCTGAACTATGGCTACACCTTC. As protein: CASSGRDGGTLNYGYTF.

The chain combines TRBV18 with TRBJ1-1; 12 bases line up with TRBD1. The CDR3 spans 16 residues. V gave up 2 bases and J gave up 3 bases; unmatched junction bases: 4. The germline gives CDR1 KGHSH, CDR2 LQKENI. The CDR3 loop is CASSPLGQGAYTEAFF. CDR3 sequence (DNA): TGTGCCAGCTCACCATTGGGACAGGGGGCGTACACTGAAGCTTTCTTT. Combining the CDR3 with reference TRBV18 and TRBJ1-1 gives the whole variable domain NAGVMQNPRHLVRRRGQEARLRCSPMKGHSHVYWYRQLPEEGLKFMVYLQKENIIDESGMPKERFSAEFPKEGPSILRIQQVVRGDSAAYFCASSPLGQGAYTEAFFGQGTRLTVV.

The V and J genes are TRBV6-4 and TRBJ2-1, with a weak D call TRBD2 (6 bases). The CDR3 spans 15 residues. V was clipped by 0 bases and J by 0 bases, with 6 bases between them. The germline V gene has CDR1 MRHNA and CDR2 SNTAGT. The CDR3 DNA reads as TGTGCCAGCAGTGACTCTAGCGGCTCCTACAATGAGCAGTTCTTC. Amino acid sequence: CASSDSSGSYNEQFF.

The chain uses TRBV11-3 and TRBJ2-3; D gene unclear. This CDR3 has 15 amino acids. The ends were cut back, 1 base at V and 2 bases at J, with 10 bases in the middle. CDR1 and CDR2 from the germline V gene are SGHNT and YENEEA. This chain's CDR3 is CASSLGLGPTDTQYF. The CDR3 region has the DNA TGTGCCAGCAGCTTAGGGCTTGGCCCCACAGATACGCAGTATTTT.

The V gene is TRBV6-5, the J gene TRBJ1-6; 7 nucleotides line up with TRBD1. Trimming at V came to 8 bases and at J to 6 bases, leaving 7 bases not matched to a gene. Germline V lookup: CDR1 MNHEY, CDR2 SVGAGI. This CDR3 spans 14 amino acids. The CDR3 nucleotides read TGTGCCAGCGGACGGGACAGTTTTAATTCACCCCTCCACTTT. Its translation: CASGRDSFNSPLHF.

The V call is TRBV7-9, the J call TRBJ2-7, with TRBD2 matching 10 bases. CDR1 SEHNR and CDR2 FQNEAQ come from the germline V gene (reference sequence). The CDR3 covers 15 residues. The V and J ends lost 1 base and 6 bases, in that order; junction bases with no gene match: 6. CDR3 bases: TGTGCCAGCAGCTTAGTTCTAGCGGGGGTTGCCGAGCAGTACTTC. Its translation is CASSLVLAGVAEQYF.

V gene TRBV7-9 combines with J gene TRBJ2-7; D is undetermined. Trimming cost V 1 base and J 7 bases, with 11 bases left between them. The CDR3 has 13 residues. Germline V gene data show CDR1 as SEHNR and CDR2 as FQNEAQ (reference sequence). Here the CDR3 reads CASSLGPLLEQYF. CDR3 DNA sequence: TGTGCCAGCAGCTTAGGGCCCCTACTAGAGCAGTACTTC.

The genes are TRBV5-1 and TRBJ2-5, with TRBD2 matching 7 bases. The V gene end was trimmed by 5 bases and the J gene end by 5 bases; junction bases not matched to a gene: 6. The CDR3 is 13 residues long. Germline-derived CDR1 and CDR2 are SGHRS and YFSETQ. CDR3 coding DNA: TGCGCCAGCAGTACGGGAGGCGGCGAGACCCAGTACTTC. Its translation is CASSTGGGETQYF.

V usage is TRBV10-3 and J usage is TRBJ1-4, with D tentatively TRBD1 (5 bases). The CDR3 length is 15 residues. The germline gives CDR1 ENHRY, CDR2 SYGVKD. V lost 0 bases, J lost 5 bases, and 10 bases lay in between. The CDR3 DNA reads TGTGCCATCAGTGAGTCGAGCAGGGTAAATGAAAAACTGTTTTTT. It codes for CAISESSRVNEKLFF.

The rearrangement joins TRBV2 to TRBJ1-6, with 7 bases that match TRBD1. CDR1 and CDR2 from the germline V gene are SNHLY and FYNNEI. With 6 bases clipped from V and 9 bases from J, the junction kept 8 bases outside the gene matches. This CDR3 region has 14 residues. CDR3 protein: CASSGGQSGSPLHF. CDR3 DNA sequence: TGTGCCAGCAGCGGGGGACAGTCGGGTTCACCCCTCCACTTT.

This clone has a single count. This chain joins TRBV2 and TRBJ2-5; 10 positions match TRBD2. Germline loops: CDR1 SNHLY, CDR2 FYNNEI. J gave up 5 bases and V 7 bases, and 7 bases lay outside the gene matches. This CDR3 comprises 14 residues. CDR3 DNA sequence: TGTGCCAGCACCAGCGGGGGGGCCTGGGAGACCCAGTACTTC. As protein: CASTSGGAWETQYF.

The chain joins TRBV25-1 to TRBJ1-2; the match to TRBD1 covers 7 bases. The V gene's germline CDR1 is MGHDK and CDR2 SYGVNS. This CDR3 region has 12 residues. The trim removed 6 bases at V and 8 bases at J, leaving 6 bases unmatched. The CDR3 sequence: CASSGQVGGYTF. The CDR3, as DNA: TGTGCCAGCAGCGGACAGGTCGGCGGCTACACCTTC.

The rearrangement joins TRBV6-1 to TRBJ2-6, with D tentatively TRBD2 (5 bases). The germline gives CDR1 MNHNS, CDR2 SASEGT. Trimming removed 11 bases at V and 5 bases at J, with 16 bases between. CDR3 length: 14 amino acids. The CDR3 DNA follows: TGTGCCGGTGGCATGGGCGGGCGGGCCAACGTCCTGACTTTC. Translated, it gives CAGGMGGRANVLTF.

The chain couples TRBV13 to TRBJ2-7; 8 nucleotides agree with TRBD2. The V and J ends lost 2 bases and 2 bases, in that order; junction bases with no gene match: 2. Germline V gene sequence: CDR1 PRHDT, CDR2 FYEKMQ (reference sequence). The CDR3 is 14 residues long. The CDR3 here is CASSLSGGPYEQYF. CDR3 in DNA: TGTGCCAGCAGCTTAAGCGGGGGACCCTACGAGCAGTACTTC.

This sequence joins TRBV19 and TRBJ2-7; the D call may be TRBD1 or TRBD2 (5 bases each). Trimming left V 3 bases short and J 0 bases short, with 15 bases between. There are 16 residues in the CDR3. In germline, CDR1 is LNHDA, CDR2 SQIVND (reference sequence). The CDR3 region is CASSMGFGALSYEQYF. The CDR3, as DNA: TGTGCCAGTAGTATGGGCTTCGGGGCACTCTCCTACGAGCAGTACTTC.